A selection of T cell receptor beta chains follows, all from one sample in a study of blood T cell repertoires in COVID-19. Repertoires were generated with immunoSEQ multiplex PCR, while TCRdb's copy carries only in-frame clones and drops some. The data show around 190,000 clones, about 88% seen once. What was sequenced was peripheral blood. These receptor sequences come from a man aged 18-30 years who had recovered from COVID-19. CDR3s include the opening cysteine and the closing phenylalanine or tryptophan. The D gene is left open where the match is weak. Rows may omit the clone size; those that give it use once, few, many or a size class.

j_gene: TRBJ1-1; abundance: NA; v_gene: TRBV27; len: 14; d_gene: NA; CDR3nt: TGTGCCAGCAGTTTATTGGGGGCTGGGACTGAAGCTTTCTTT; CDR3aa: CASSLLGAGTEAFF
j_gene: TRBJ1-5; abundance: NA; v_gene: TRBV2; len: 13; d_gene: TRBD1; CDR3nt: TGTGCCAGCAACGACAGGGAGAATCAGCCCCAGCATTTT; CDR3aa: CASNDRENQPQHF
j_gene: TRBJ1-2; abundance: NA; v_gene: TRBV5-4; len: 15; d_gene: TRBD1; CDR3nt: TGTGCCAGCAGCTTGGGACAGGGCGGTAACTATGGCTACACCTTC; CDR3aa: CASSLGQGGNYGYTF
j_gene: TRBJ1-5; abundance: few; v_gene: TRBV2; len: 13; d_gene: NA; CDR3nt: TGTGCCAGCAGGCCAGGGGTGAGTCAGCCCCAGCATTTT; CDR3aa: CASRPGVSQPQHF
j_gene: TRBJ1-5; abundance: NA; v_gene: TRBV6-6; len: 14; d_gene: NA; CDR3nt: TGTGCCAGTATCTCTCAGGGCCGCAATCAGCCCCAGCATTTT; CDR3aa: CASISQGRNQPQHF
j_gene: TRBJ2-5; abundance: NA; v_gene: TRBV2; len: 13; d_gene: NA; CDR3nt: TGTGCCAGCAGTGTGGAGCGAAGGGAGACCCAGTACTTC; CDR3aa: CASSVERRETQYF
j_gene: TRBJ2-7; abundance: NA; v_gene: TRBV28; len: 17; d_gene: NA; CDR3nt: TGTGCCAGCAGTCAAGGGCTGGACACTCCCGGCTCCTACGAGCAGTACTTC; CDR3aa: CASSQGLDTPGSYEQYF
j_gene: TRBJ2-7; abundance: NA; v_gene: TRBV4-1; len: 14; d_gene: NA; CDR3nt: TGCGCCAGCAGCCAAGAGATGCCAGCCTACGAGCAGTACTTC; CDR3aa: CASSQEMPAYEQYF
j_gene: TRBJ2-7; abundance: NA; v_gene: TRBV5-4; len: 15; d_gene: NA; CDR3nt: TGTGCCAGCAGCCCCCGGGGTGCGGGATCTAGCGAGCAGTACTTC; CDR3aa: CASSPRGAGSSEQYF
j_gene: TRBJ1-1; abundance: NA; v_gene: TRBV4-3; len: 16; d_gene: TRBD1; CDR3nt: TGCGCCAGCAGCCAAGAGGGTGGAGGGGGCAACACTGAAGCTTTCTTT; CDR3aa: CASSQEGGGGNTEAFF
j_gene: TRBJ2-7; abundance: NA; v_gene: TRBV29-1; len: 11; d_gene: NA; CDR3nt: TGCAGCCCCGGTGGGGGGACCGAGCAGTACTTC; CDR3aa: CSPGGGTEQYF
j_gene: TRBJ2-7; abundance: NA; v_gene: TRBV6-5; len: 13; d_gene: NA; CDR3nt: TGTGCCAGCAGTTATGGGTCAGGGAGGGAGCAGTACTTC; CDR3aa: CASSYGSGREQYF
j_gene: TRBJ2-7; abundance: once; v_gene: TRBV5-4; len: 14; d_gene: NA; CDR3nt: TGTGCCAGCAGCTTCCAGCGGGCGGCCTACGAGCAGTACTTC; CDR3aa: CASSFQRAAYEQYF
j_gene: TRBJ2-5; abundance: NA; v_gene: TRBV5-1; len: 11; d_gene: NA; CDR3nt: TGCGCCAGCAGCTACAAAGAGACCCAGTACTTC; CDR3aa: CASSYKETQYF
j_gene: TRBJ2-3; abundance: NA; v_gene: TRBV7-9; len: 11; d_gene: NA; CDR3nt: TGTGCCAGCAGGTCTGAGGATACGCAGTATTTT; CDR3aa: CASRSEDTQYF
j_gene: TRBJ2-6; abundance: NA; v_gene: TRBV7-9; len: 14; d_gene: NA; CDR3nt: TGTGCCAGCACCCCGTCCGAGGGGGCCAACGTCCTGACTTTC; CDR3aa: CASTPSEGANVLTF